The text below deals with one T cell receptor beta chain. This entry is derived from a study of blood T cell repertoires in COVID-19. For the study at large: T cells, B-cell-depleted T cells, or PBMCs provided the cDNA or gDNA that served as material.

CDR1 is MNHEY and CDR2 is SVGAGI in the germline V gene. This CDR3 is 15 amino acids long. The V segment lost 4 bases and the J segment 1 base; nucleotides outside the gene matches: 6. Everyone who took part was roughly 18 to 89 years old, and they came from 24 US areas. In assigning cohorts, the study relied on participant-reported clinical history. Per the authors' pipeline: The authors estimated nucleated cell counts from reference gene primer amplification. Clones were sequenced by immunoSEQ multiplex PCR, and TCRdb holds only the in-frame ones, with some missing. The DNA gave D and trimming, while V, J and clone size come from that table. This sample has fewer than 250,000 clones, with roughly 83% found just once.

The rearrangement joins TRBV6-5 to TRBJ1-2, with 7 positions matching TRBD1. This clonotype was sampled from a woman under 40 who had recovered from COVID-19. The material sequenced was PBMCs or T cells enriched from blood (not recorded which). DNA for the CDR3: TGTGCCAGCAGTTTTAGACAGGGAGATAACTATGGCTACACCTTC. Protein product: CASSFRQGDNYGYTF.